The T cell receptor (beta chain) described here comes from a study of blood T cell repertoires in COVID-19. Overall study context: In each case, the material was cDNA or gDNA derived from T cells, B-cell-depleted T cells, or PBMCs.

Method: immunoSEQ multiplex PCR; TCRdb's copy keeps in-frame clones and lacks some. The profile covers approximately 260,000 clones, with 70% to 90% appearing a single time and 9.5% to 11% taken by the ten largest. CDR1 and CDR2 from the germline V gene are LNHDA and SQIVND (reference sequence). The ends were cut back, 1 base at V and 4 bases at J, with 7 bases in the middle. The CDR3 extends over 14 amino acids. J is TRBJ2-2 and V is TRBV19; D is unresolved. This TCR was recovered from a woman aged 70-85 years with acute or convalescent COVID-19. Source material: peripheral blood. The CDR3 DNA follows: TGTGCCAGTAGTATAGGTACAATCACCGGGGAGCTGTTTTTT. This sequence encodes CASSIGTITGELFF.